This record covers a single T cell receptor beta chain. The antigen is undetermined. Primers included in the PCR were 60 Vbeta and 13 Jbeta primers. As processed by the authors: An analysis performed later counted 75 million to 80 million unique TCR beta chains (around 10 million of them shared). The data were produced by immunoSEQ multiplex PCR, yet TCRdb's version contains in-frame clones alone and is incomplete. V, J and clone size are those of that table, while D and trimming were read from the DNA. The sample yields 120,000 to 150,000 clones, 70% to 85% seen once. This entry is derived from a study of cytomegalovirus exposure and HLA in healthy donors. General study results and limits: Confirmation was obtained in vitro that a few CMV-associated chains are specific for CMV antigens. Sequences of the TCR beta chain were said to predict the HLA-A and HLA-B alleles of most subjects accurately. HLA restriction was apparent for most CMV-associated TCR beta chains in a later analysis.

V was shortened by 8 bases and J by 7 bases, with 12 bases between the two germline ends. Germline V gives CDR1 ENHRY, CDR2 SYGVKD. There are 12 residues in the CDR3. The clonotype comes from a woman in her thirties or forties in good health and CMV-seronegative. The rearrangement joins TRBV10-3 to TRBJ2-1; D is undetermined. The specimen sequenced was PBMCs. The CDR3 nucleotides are TGTGCCATCGGCCAAACTAAGAATGAGCAGTTCTTC. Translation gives CAIGQTKNEQFF.